This is a list of T cell receptor beta chains from one sample in a study of shared clonotypes between healthy human individuals. This table comes from immunoSEQ multiplex PCR, and its TCRdb copy is limited to in-frame clones, with some not included. The data contain 2 million to 2.5 million clones, around 95% of them singletons. What was sequenced was naive CD4+ T cells sorted from blood. Source of these receptors: a young man in good health. Each CDR3 is given with its conserved first and last residue. Fields, in order: V gene, D gene, CDR3 length, clone size, J gene, CDR3 protein, CDR3 DNA. The D gene is left open where the match is weak. Rows give clone size only sometimes, using once, few, many, or a class for an expanded clone.

TRBV9	NA	12	NA	TRBJ2-7	CASSVEGGEQYF	TGTGCCAGCAGCGTAGAGGGGGGCGAGCAGTACTTC
TRBV19	NA	14	NA	TRBJ1-5	CASSFDIGNQPQHF	TGTGCCAGTAGTTTTGATATCGGCAATCAGCCCCAGCATTTT
TRBV7-6	TRBD1	14	NA	TRBJ1-4	CASSLGTVNEKLFF	TGTGCCAGCAGCCTAGGGACAGTAAATGAAAAACTGTTTTTT
TRBV5-4	TRBD2	15	NA	TRBJ2-5	CASSRGGVQQETQYF	TGTGCCAGCAGCCGGGGGGGCGTCCAACAAGAGACCCAGTACTTC
TRBV2	NA	12	NA	TRBJ2-7	CASSRDDREQYF	TGTGCCAGCAGTCGGGACGACCGCGAGCAGTACTTC
TRBV7-6	TRBD1	15	NA	TRBJ2-7	CASSLVGDRSYEQYF	TGTGCCAGCAGCTTAGTCGGGGACAGATCCTACGAGCAGTACTTC
TRBV19	TRBD1	15	NA	TRBJ1-5	CASSMRQGYNQPQHF	TGTGCCAGTAGTATGCGACAGGGCTACAATCAGCCCCAGCATTTT
TRBV19	NA	18	NA	TRBJ1-2	CASSPRGGILMSNYGYTF	TGTGCCAGTAGTCCAAGGGGAGGTATACTAATGTCTAACTATGGCTACACCTTC
TRBV6-5	TRBD1	13	NA	TRBJ1-1	CASSYRSDRGAFF	TGTGCCAGCAGTTATCGCTCGGACAGGGGGGCTTTCTTT
TRBV6-1	NA	14	NA	TRBJ1-1	CASTLADRGGEAFF	TGTGCCAGCACCTTGGCGGACAGAGGGGGTGAAGCTTTCTTT
TRBV6-5	NA	16	NA	TRBJ2-7	CASSYSTGGSPYEQYF	TGTGCCAGCAGTTACTCGACGGGGGGCTCGCCCTACGAGCAGTACTTC
TRBV4-1	NA	16	NA	TRBJ1-1	CASSQDQAGMNTEAFF	TGCGCCAGCAGCCAAGACCAGGCAGGGATGAACACTGAAGCTTTCTTT
TRBV25-1	TRBD1	18	NA	TRBJ2-6	CASSEYGQGTSGANVLTF	TGTGCCAGCAGTGAATACGGACAGGGTACCTCTGGGGCCAACGTCCTGACTTTC
TRBV5-4	TRBD1	14	NA	TRBJ2-5	CASSPGQGKETQYF	TGTGCCAGCAGCCCGGGACAGGGGAAAGAGACCCAGTACTTC
TRBV30	TRBD2	15	NA	TRBJ2-7	CAWSPRTSGVVEQYF	TGTGCCTGGAGTCCACGGACTAGCGGGGTAGTGGAGCAGTACTTC
TRBV18	NA	15	once	TRBJ1-5	CASSPSRGLNQPQHF	TGTGCCAGCTCACCTTCACGCGGGCTTAATCAGCCCCAGCATTTT
TRBV4-1	NA	14	few	TRBJ2-7	CASRDYSGSYEQYF	TGCGCCAGCAGGGACTATAGCGGCTCCTACGAGCAGTACTTC
TRBV25-1	NA	14	NA	TRBJ1-4	CASSEVATNEKLFF	TGTGCCAGCAGTGAAGTTGCAACTAATGAAAAACTGTTTTTT
TRBV15	TRBD1	16	NA	TRBJ2-2	CATSATGGWDTGELFF	TGTGCCACCAGCGCGACAGGGGGCTGGGACACCGGGGAGCTGTTTTTT
TRBV10-3	TRBD1	14	NA	TRBJ2-7	CAISEGQGPYEQYF	TGTGCCATCAGTGAGGGACAGGGTCCCTACGAGCAGTACTTC
TRBV4-3	TRBD2	17	NA	TRBJ2-7	CASSQESGRTSGYEQYF	TGCGCCAGCAGCCAAGAATCGGGGCGTACTAGCGGCTACGAGCAGTACTTC
TRBV7-2	NA	16	NA	TRBJ2-5	CASSLARLASGETQYF	TGTGCCAGCAGCTTAGCCAGGCTAGCGAGTGGAGAGACCCAGTACTTC
TRBV19	TRBD2	14	NA	TRBJ2-1	CASRTSGSFNEQFF	TGTGCCAGCCGTACTAGCGGGAGTTTCAATGAGCAGTTCTTC
TRBV28	TRBD1	13	NA	TRBJ1-4	CASSSGGYEKLFF	TGTGCCAGCAGCTCAGGGGGCTATGAAAAACTGTTTTTT
TRBV9	NA	14	NA	TRBJ2-3	CASSVEGTGDTQYF	TGTGCCAGCAGCGTAGAGGGGACCGGGGATACGCAGTATTTT